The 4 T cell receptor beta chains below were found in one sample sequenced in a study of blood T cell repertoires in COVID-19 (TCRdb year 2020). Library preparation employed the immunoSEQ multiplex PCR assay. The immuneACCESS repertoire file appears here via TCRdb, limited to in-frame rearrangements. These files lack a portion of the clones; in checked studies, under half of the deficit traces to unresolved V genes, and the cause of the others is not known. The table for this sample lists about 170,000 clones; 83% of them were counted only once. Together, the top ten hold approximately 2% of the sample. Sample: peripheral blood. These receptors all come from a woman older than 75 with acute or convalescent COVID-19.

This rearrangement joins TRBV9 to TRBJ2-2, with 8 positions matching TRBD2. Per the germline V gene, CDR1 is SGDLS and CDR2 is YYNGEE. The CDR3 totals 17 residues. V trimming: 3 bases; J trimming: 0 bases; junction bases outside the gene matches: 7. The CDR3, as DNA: TGTGCCAGCAGCGCCGGGGGGGCGTTCGCGAACACCGGGGAGCTGTTTTTT. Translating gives CASSAGGAFANTGELFF.

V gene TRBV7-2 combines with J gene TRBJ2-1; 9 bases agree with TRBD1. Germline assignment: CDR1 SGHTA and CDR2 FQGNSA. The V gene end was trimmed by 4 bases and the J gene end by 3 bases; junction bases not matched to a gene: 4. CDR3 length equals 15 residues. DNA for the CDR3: TGTGCCAGCAGCTCTCAGGGACAGGGCTACAATGAGCAGTTCTTC. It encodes CASSSQGQGYNEQFF.

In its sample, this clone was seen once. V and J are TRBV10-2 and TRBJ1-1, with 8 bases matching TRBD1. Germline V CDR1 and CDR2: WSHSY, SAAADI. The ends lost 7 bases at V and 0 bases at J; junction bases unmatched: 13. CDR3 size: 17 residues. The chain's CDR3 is CASTKRTGRGMNTEAFF. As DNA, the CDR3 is TGCGCCAGCACGAAGAGGACAGGGCGAGGTATGAACACTGAAGCTTTCTTT.

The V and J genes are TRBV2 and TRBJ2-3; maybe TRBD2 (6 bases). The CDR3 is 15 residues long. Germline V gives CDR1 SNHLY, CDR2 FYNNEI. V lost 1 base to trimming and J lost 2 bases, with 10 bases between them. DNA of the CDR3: TGTGCCAGCAGTGAAGGTCGGGGGTTCACAGATACGCAGTATTTT. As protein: CASSEGRGFTDTQYF.